Below, 21 T cell receptor beta chains from the same sample are listed, as sequenced in a study of T cells after yellow fever vaccination. MiXCR, applied by TCRdb to the 5' RACE reads, yields one record per CDR3 protein. This sample yields 500,000 to 650,000 distinct CDR3 sequences, of which about 15% are seen a single time; approximately 15% belongs to the top ten. The material was PBMCs, obtained more than 4 days after the first yellow fever vaccination. These receptors came from a man aged 18 to 29 who received the YFV17D yellow fever vaccine.

V gene TRBV15 combines with J gene TRBJ2-5; D may be TRBD2 (5 bases). Germline CDR1 reads LNHNV; CDR2 reads YYDKDF (reference sequence). V lost 0 bases to trimming and J lost 4 bases, with 12 bases between them. This CDR3 has 15 residues. DNA of the CDR3: TGTGCCACCAGCAGAGATCTTGTTGGAGGAGAGACCCAGTACTTC. Amino acids: CATSRDLVGGETQYF.

The chain recombines TRBV15 with TRBJ2-1, with 7 positions matching TRBD1. Germline V lookup: CDR1 LNHNV, CDR2 YYDKDF (reference sequence). This CDR3 contains 13 residues. V was clipped by 5 bases and J by 5 bases; unmatched bases: 3. The CDR3 nucleotides are TGTGCCACCAGCGGGGACAGAGACAATGAGCAGTTCTTC. It codes for CATSGDRDNEQFF.

This clonotype has only a few counts. The rearrangement uses TRBV4-1 and TRBJ2-5; TRBD1 aligns across 9 bases. In germline, CDR1 is MGHRA, CDR2 YSYEKL. The CDR3 contains 17 residues. V dropped 0 bases and J dropped 4; count of bases not matched to a gene: 9. Here the CDR3 DNA reads TGCGCCAGCAGCCAAGATGGCACAGGGGGCCAGCGAGAGACCCAGTACTTC. This gives the protein CASSQDGTGGQRETQYF.

A few counts support this clonotype. The V and J genes are TRBV4-3 and TRBJ2-3; TRBD2 might be the D (7 bases). This CDR3 is built from 17 residues. The germline V and J ends were trimmed by 1 base and 0 bases, with 14 bases remaining between them. Germline loops: CDR1 LGHNA, CDR2 YSLEER. The DNA of the CDR3 is TGCGCCAGCAGCCAAGCTGGGGGGGCCTTTAGCACAGATACGCAGTATTTT. This encodes CASSQAGGAFSTDTQYF.

This chain connects TRBV10-3 to TRBJ2-1, with D possibly TRBD1 on 5 matching bases. Germline-derived CDR1 and CDR2 are ENHRY and SYGVKD. Trimming shortened V by 0 bases and J by 8 bases, and 11 bases separated the two germline ends. The CDR3 is 14 residues long. CDR3 sequence: CAISESVGVDEQFF. CDR3 nucleotide sequence: TGTGCCATCAGTGAGTCGGTAGGGGTTGATGAGCAGTTCTTC.

This chain links TRBV12-3 or TRBV12-4 with TRBJ1-2; 8 nucleotides line up with TRBD1. This CDR3 region has 14 residues. The trim removed 6 bases at V and 4 bases at J, leaving 7 bases unmatched. The chain's CDR3 is CASSIAGQGYGYTF. The CDR3 nucleotides are TGTGCCAGCAGCATAGCAGGACAGGGCTATGGCTACACCTTC.

This clonotype came up a few times. V is TRBV10-3 and J is TRBJ1-5; 8 bases map to TRBD1. Germline CDR1 reads ENHRY; CDR2 reads SYGVKD. The CDR3 contains 15 residues. The trim removed 0 bases at V and 4 bases at J, leaving 2 bases unmatched. The CDR3 sequence: CAISESRQGNQPQHF. CDR3 DNA: TGTGCCATCAGTGAGTCGAGACAGGGGAATCAGCCCCAGCATTTT.

CDR3 protein: CASSSLPDPNTEAFF. In DNA, the CDR3 is TGTGCCAGCAGTTCCCTCCCTGACCCGAACACTGAAGCTTTCTTT. This sequence joins TRBV6-5 and TRBJ1-1; D is unresolved. This CDR3 comprises 15 residues. The germline V gene has CDR1 MNHEY and CDR2 SVGAGI. V lost 4 bases and J lost 1, with 13 bases in between.

The chain recombines TRBV6-2 or TRBV6-3 with TRBJ2-1; 10 bases fit TRBD2. The CDR3 has 14 amino acids. Germline loops: CDR1 MNHEY, CDR2 SVGEGT. The junction had 3 bases not matched to a gene; V was cut back by 2 bases and J by 8 bases. Here the CDR3 DNA reads TGTGCCAGCAGTTACACTAGCGGGGTGGATGAGCAGTTCTTC. Protein: CASSYTSGVDEQFF.

This clonotype has only a few counts. J is TRBJ2-4 and V is TRBV7-2; D is undetermined. The CDR3 runs to 13 residues. V gave up 1 base and J gave up 4 bases, with 5 bases separating them. Germline V lookup: CDR1 SGHTA, CDR2 FQGNSA. CDR3 nucleotides: TGTGCCAGCAGCTTAGGCCTAAAAAACATTCAGTACTTC. It translates to CASSLGLKNIQYF.

This clonotype was counted between two and nine times. The chain recombines TRBV12-3 or TRBV12-4 with TRBJ2-1, with D perhaps TRBD1 (5 bases). The length of the CDR3 is 14 residues. V was cut by 6 bases and J by 7 bases, with 16 bases left in between. The CDR3 loop is CASRFRAGRNEQFF. The CDR3 region has the DNA TGTGCCAGCAGGTTCAGGGCAGGTCGGAATGAGCAGTTCTTC.

This clonotype was observed a few times. The rearrangement uses TRBV30 and TRBJ2-3; the match to TRBD1 covers 10 bases. The CDR3 has 16 residues. Germline lookup yields CDR1 GTSNPN and CDR2 SVGIG (reference sequence). V was pared by 2 bases and J by 4 bases, with 9 bases of the junction left unmatched. For the CDR3, the DNA is TGTGCCTGGAGTCACGGGGACAGGGGAAGGGCAGATACGCAGTATTTT. Its translation: CAWSHGDRGRADTQYF.

The chain combines TRBV5-1 with TRBJ2-6; D unclear. The CDR3 has 14 amino acids. The V end was cut by 6 bases, the J end by 0 bases, with 7 bases between. Germline CDR1 SGHRS, CDR2 YFSETQ. The CDR3, as DNA: TGCGCCAGCACCCTGCGCTCTGGGGCCAACGTCCTGACTTTC. It encodes CASTLRSGANVLTF.

V gene TRBV20-1 combines with J gene TRBJ1-2; maybe TRBD1 (6 bases). Looked up from germline, CDR1 is DFQATT and CDR2 is SNEGSKA (reference sequence). Trimming took 3 bases from V and 4 from J, leaving 12 bases between them. The CDR3 loop spans 13 amino acids. The CDR3: CSASPTGSYGYTF. CDR3 DNA: TGCAGTGCTAGCCCCACAGGGAGCTATGGCTACACCTTC.

The chain recombines TRBV19 with TRBJ1-5, with 8 bases aligning to TRBD1. V shed 6 bases, J shed 7 bases, and the junction held 8 bases outside the gene matches. Germline V gene sequence: CDR1 LNHDA, CDR2 SQIVND (reference sequence). This CDR3 spans 14 amino acids. CDR3 DNA: TGTGCCAGTAGCCGACAGGGGTTAAGCCAGCCCCAGCATTTT. This gives the protein CASSRQGLSQPQHF. Drawing the rest from reference TRBV19 and TRBJ1-5, the complete variable domain is DGGITQSPKYLFRKEGQNVTLSCEQNLNHDAMYWYRQDPGQGLRLIYYSQIVNDFQKGDIAEGYSVSREKKESFPLTVTSAQKNPTAFYLCASSRQGLSQPQHFGDGTRLSIL.

The V call is TRBV6-5, the J call TRBJ1-1; D uncertain. CDR1 is MNHEY, CDR2 SVGAGI, per germline. The V and J ends lost 4 bases and 4 bases respectively, with 10 bases between them. The CDR3 runs 13 residues. The chain's CDR3 is CASSFRRGTEAFF. CDR3 sequence (DNA): TGTGCCAGCAGTTTCCGACGGGGCACTGAAGCTTTCTTT.

In this sample, this clonotype turned up a few times. The rearrangement links TRBV10-3 to TRBJ2-1; D gene unclear. CDR3 length: 15 residues. The V gene's germline CDR1 is ENHRY and CDR2 SYGVKD. Trimming pared 7 bases from V and 9 bases from J, leaving 22 bases between. The CDR3 region is CAITPYGRTSGEQFF. The CDR3 DNA reads TGTGCCATCACCCCTTATGGTAGGACGTCGGGTGAGCAGTTCTTC.

This clonotype has a handful of counts. In DNA form, the CDR3 reads TGTGCCTGGAGTTGGGGATTCACCTATGGCTACACCTTC. The encoded protein is CAWSWGFTYGYTF. The chain has TRBV30 and TRBJ1-2; D remains ambiguous. The CDR3 has 13 amino acids. V dropped 2 bases and J dropped 4 bases, with 11 bases sitting between them. CDR1 and CDR2 from the germline V gene are GTSNPN and SVGIG (reference sequence).

This clonotype has only a few counts. This rearrangement joins TRBV5-4 to TRBJ2-3; perhaps TRBD1 as D (6 bases). The V end was cut by 4 bases, the J end by 1 base, with 16 bases between. The germline V gene encodes CDR1 SGHNT and CDR2 YYREEE (reference sequence). This CDR3 spans 16 amino acids. CDR3 loop: CASSSTSRQGTDTQYF. CDR3 in DNA: TGTGCCAGCAGCAGTACGTCCCGACAGGGCACAGATACGCAGTATTTT.

V gene TRBV4-1 combines with J gene TRBJ2-2, with TRBD1 identical over 7 bases. The trim removed 2 bases at V and 6 bases at J, leaving 9 bases unmatched. Germline loops: CDR1 MGHRA, CDR2 YSYEKL. There are 16 residues in the CDR3. The CDR3 reads CASSQHSQGVAGELFF. CDR3 bases: TGCGCCAGCAGCCAACACTCGCAGGGGGTGGCCGGGGAGCTGTTTTTT.

This clonotype came up a few times. The gene calls are TRBV11-1 and TRBJ2-4, with 7 bases fitting TRBD1. Germline V gene sequence: CDR1 SGHAT, CDR2 FQDESV (reference sequence). CDR3 size: 18 residues. V was pared by 3 bases and J by 0 bases, with 11 bases of the junction left unmatched. CDR3 in DNA: TGTGCCAGCAGCTTCTGGACAGGAGGATCCCTAGCCAAAAACATTCAGTACTTC. Protein sequence: CASSFWTGGSLAKNIQYF. The whole variable domain, filled in from reference TRBV11-1 and TRBJ2-4, reads EAEVAQSPRYKITEKSQAVAFWCDPISGHATLYWYRQILGQGPELLVQFQDESVVDDSQLPKDRFSAERLKGVDSTLKIQPAELGDSAMYLCASSFWTGGSLAKNIQYFGAGTRLSVL.